This T cell receptor (beta chain) was recorded in a study of shared clonotypes between healthy human individuals. Across the whole study: For every donor, three CD4 naive, three CD4 memory, two CD8 naive and one CD8 memory plates were used. Findings and caveats of the study: About 5% was the fraction of naive CD4 clonotypes found shared across a few donors. Despite large depth, rarefaction showed incomplete sorted-subset sequencing. Enrolling few donors narrowed the genetic and exposure-history diversity that was represented.

Naive CD8 isolation took CD45RO-negative cells positively selected for CCR7 and excluded terminally differentiated effector memory CD45RA+ cells. The V end was cut by 4 bases, the J end by 5 bases, with 14 bases between. The CDR3 spans 14 residues. Germline lookup yields CDR1 SGHRS and CDR2 YFSETQ. Using immunoSEQ multiplex PCR, the repertoire was profiled, and TCRdb retains in-frame clones only, with some absent. The table lists around 1,900,000 clones, about 94% of them singletons. Comment on this clone: What it binds is not known.

The chain employs TRBV5-1 and TRBJ2-3, with D possibly TRBD2 on 6 matching bases. The clonotype originates from a man between 18 and 35 years old in good health. Some clones in this sample may be carry-over from other donors' samples. Sequencing input: naive CD8+ T cells from PBMCs. For the CDR3, the DNA is TGCGCCAGCAGCGGTAGACTAGATGGAGATACGCAGTATTTT. It codes for CASSGRLDGDTQYF.